This T cell receptor beta chain was found in a study of read filtering for tumor transcriptome and immune sequencing. Study-level information: DNase treatment preceded whole-transcriptome library preparation.

This clonotype showed up many times. V lost 7 bases and J 0 bases, leaving 13 bases between the germline ends. The CDR3 totals 14 residues. The germline V gene has CDR1 SGHTA and CDR2 FQGNSA. The library was built from roughly 400 ng RNA with molecular barcoded adaptors for alpha/delta and beta/gamma chains. TCRdb re-called the reads with MiXCR, one entry per CDR3 protein. Of more than 100,000 distinct CDR3 sequences in the sample, less than 15% were seen once. This TCR derives from a donor aged 40 or over with multiple myeloma. The sequenced sample was a population of CD138-negative cells sorted from bone marrow. The chain recombines TRBV7-2 with TRBJ2-7; perhaps TRBD1 as D (5 bases). CDR3 sequence: CASKLDNPSYEQYF. Here the CDR3 DNA reads TGTGCCAGCAAATTGGACAATCCCTCCTACGAGCAGTACTTC.